These T cell receptor beta chains were read from a single sample in a study of identical twins. TCRdb passed the 5' RACE reads through MiXCR, listing each CDR3 protein once. The sample lists 350,000 to 450,000 distinct CDR3 sequences, about 18% seen once, with around 12% in the top ten. Sequenced material: naive T cells sorted from blood. The receptor source for this set is a man over 45 in good health. Each CDR3 is given with its conserved first and last residue. Each record gives: J gene, V gene, D gene, clone size, CDR3 DNA, CDR3 protein. The D gene is left open where the match is weak. Where a row states a size, it is once, few, many or the class of an expanded clone; other rows omit it.

J gene: TRBJ2-1
V gene: TRBV23-1
D gene: TRBD2
clone size: NA
CDR3 DNA: TGCGCCAGCAGTCAACCCAGACTAGCGGGAGTTAGTGAGCAGTTCTTC
CDR3 protein: CASSQPRLAGVSEQFF

J gene: TRBJ2-3
V gene: TRBV27
D gene: TRBD2
clone size: many
CDR3 DNA: TGTGCTTCACAGGCTAGCGGGGGAACTCTCACAGATACGCAGTATTTT
CDR3 protein: CASQASGGTLTDTQYF

J gene: TRBJ1-6
V gene: TRBV28
D gene: NA
clone size: NA
CDR3 DNA: TGTGCCAGCAGTTTATCTCAGGGTTATTCACCCCTCCACTTT
CDR3 protein: CASSLSQGYSPLHF

J gene: TRBJ2-3
V gene: TRBV5-1
D gene: TRBD2
clone size: NA
CDR3 DNA: TGCGCCAGCAGCCCTAGCGGGGGAGTCAGGTATACGCAGTATTTT
CDR3 protein: CASSPSGGVRYTQYF

J gene: TRBJ2-3
V gene: TRBV12-3/TRBV12-4
D gene: NA
clone size: NA
CDR3 DNA: TGTGCCAGCAGTTCAGCTCCAGATACGCAGTATTTT
CDR3 protein: CASSSAPDTQYF

J gene: TRBJ2-1
V gene: TRBV29-1
D gene: NA
clone size: NA
CDR3 DNA: TGCAGCGCCGGCAGGGGTCCGTCCTACAATGAGCAGTTCTTC
CDR3 protein: CSAGRGPSYNEQFF

J gene: TRBJ1-2
V gene: TRBV7-2
D gene: NA
clone size: NA
CDR3 DNA: TGTGGAAGGGTTTATGGCTACACCTTC
CDR3 protein: CGRVYGYTF

J gene: TRBJ2-1
V gene: TRBV5-4
D gene: NA
clone size: NA
CDR3 DNA: TGTGCCAGCAGCTTGGTTGGGGCTGGGGAGCAGTTCTTC
CDR3 protein: CASSLVGAGEQFF

J gene: TRBJ1-5
V gene: TRBV20-1
D gene: NA
clone size: few
CDR3 DNA: TGCAGTGCTAGAGCCCAATATAGCAATCAGCCCCAGCATTTT
CDR3 protein: CSARAQYSNQPQHF

J gene: TRBJ2-3
V gene: TRBV29-1
D gene: NA
clone size: NA
CDR3 DNA: TGCAGCGTTGTAAGAAGGTATACGCAGTATTTT
CDR3 protein: CSVVRRYTQYF

J gene: TRBJ2-1
V gene: TRBV29-1
D gene: NA
clone size: NA
CDR3 DNA: TGCAGCGTTGAGAGGGTTCTTGAGCAGTTCTTC
CDR3 protein: CSVERVLEQFF

J gene: TRBJ1-2
V gene: TRBV7-6
D gene: TRBD1
clone size: few
CDR3 DNA: TGTGCCAGCAGCAAAGGACAGGGGGCCTATGGCTACACCTTC
CDR3 protein: CASSKGQGAYGYTF

J gene: TRBJ2-3
V gene: TRBV4-3
D gene: NA
clone size: NA
CDR3 DNA: TGCGCCAGCAGCCAAGATCTTGGGGCCCTCGATACGCAGTATTTT
CDR3 protein: CASSQDLGALDTQYF

J gene: TRBJ2-3
V gene: TRBV7-2
D gene: NA
clone size: many
CDR3 DNA: TGTGCCAGCAGCTCCTTCGTGGGTGTCAGGGGGGCAGATACGCAGTATTTT
CDR3 protein: CASSSFVGVRGADTQYF

J gene: TRBJ2-7
V gene: TRBV4-3
D gene: TRBD2
clone size: few
CDR3 DNA: TGCGCCAGCAGCCTTTCCCTAACGGGAGGGTACGAGCAGTACTTC
CDR3 protein: CASSLSLTGGYEQYF

J gene: TRBJ1-6
V gene: TRBV7-9
D gene: NA
clone size: many
CDR3 DNA: TGTGCCAGCAGCTTAGCGCCGGCGGGGGGCTATAATTCACCCCTCCACTTT
CDR3 protein: CASSLAPAGGYNSPLHF

J gene: TRBJ1-2
V gene: TRBV28
D gene: TRBD1
clone size: NA
CDR3 DNA: TGTGCCAGCAGTTTATGGCCTACAGGGGGCGCGGTTGGTGGCTACACCTTC
CDR3 protein: CASSLWPTGGAVGGYTF

J gene: TRBJ2-1
V gene: TRBV7-2
D gene: NA
clone size: many
CDR3 DNA: TGTGCCAGCAGCTTAGCTGGTGGGCTAGCGAGGTATGAGCAGTTCTTC
CDR3 protein: CASSLAGGLARYEQFF

J gene: TRBJ2-5
V gene: TRBV23-1
D gene: NA
clone size: many
CDR3 DNA: TGCGCCAGCAGTCAACGACAGTACCAAGAGACCCAGTACTTC
CDR3 protein: CASSQRQYQETQYF

J gene: TRBJ1-4
V gene: TRBV20-1
D gene: NA
clone size: many
CDR3 DNA: TGCAGTGCGAACACAGGGCCTAATGAAAAACTGTTTTTT
CDR3 protein: CSANTGPNEKLFF

J gene: TRBJ2-2
V gene: TRBV29-1
D gene: NA
clone size: many
CDR3 DNA: TGCAGCGTTAAAGTTGGTCGCGCGAACACCGGGGAGCTGTTTTTT
CDR3 protein: CSVKVGRANTGELFF

J gene: TRBJ1-5
V gene: TRBV29-1
D gene: NA
clone size: many
CDR3 DNA: TGCAGCGTTGAACTGGCAGGACTGAGCAATCAGCCCCAGCATTTT
CDR3 protein: CSVELAGLSNQPQHF

J gene: TRBJ1-6
V gene: TRBV5-5
D gene: NA
clone size: many
CDR3 DNA: TGTGCCAGCAGCCTGGGAAACAGGGACGGTTCACCCCTCCACTTT
CDR3 protein: CASSLGNRDGSPLHF

J gene: TRBJ2-1
V gene: TRBV20-1
D gene: TRBD2
clone size: many
CDR3 DNA: TGCAGTGCCTTAGCGGGAGAGATCAACAATGAGCAGTTCTTC
CDR3 protein: CSALAGEINNEQFF

J gene: TRBJ2-7
V gene: TRBV5-5
D gene: TRBD2
clone size: once
CDR3 DNA: TGTGCCAGCAGCTTGGGCGCTAGCGGGAGGAGTAGCAACTACGAGCAGTACTTC
CDR3 protein: CASSLGASGRSSNYEQYF

J gene: TRBJ1-5
V gene: TRBV6-2/TRBV6-3
D gene: TRBD1
clone size: few
CDR3 DNA: TGTGCCAGCAGTTTGACAGGGGTAAATCAGCCCCAGCATTTT
CDR3 protein: CASSLTGVNQPQHF

J gene: TRBJ2-2
V gene: TRBV7-9
D gene: NA
clone size: NA
CDR3 DNA: TGTGCCAGCAGCTCCGGACCGGCCGGGGAGCTGTTTTTT
CDR3 protein: CASSSGPAGELFF

J gene: TRBJ1-5
V gene: TRBV4-3
D gene: NA
clone size: few
CDR3 DNA: TGCGCCAGCAGCCAAGATGCCAGGGGAGGAAGACAGCCCCAGCATTTT
CDR3 protein: CASSQDARGGRQPQHF

J gene: TRBJ2-1
V gene: TRBV20-1
D gene: TRBD2
clone size: few
CDR3 DNA: TGCAGTGCTTTCTCGGGACTAGCGGTGAATGAGCAGTTCTTC
CDR3 protein: CSAFSGLAVNEQFF

J gene: TRBJ2-1
V gene: TRBV11-2
D gene: NA
clone size: NA
CDR3 DNA: TGTGCCAGCAGCTTCCCCCGCGGGGTGAGGGGAGCTCAGCAGTTCTTC
CDR3 protein: CASSFPRGVRGAQQFF

J gene: TRBJ2-3
V gene: TRBV18
D gene: NA
clone size: many
CDR3 DNA: TGTGCCAGCTCATCGTATGACCAGGCCTGGGCCACAGATACGCAGTATTTT
CDR3 protein: CASSSYDQAWATDTQYF

J gene: TRBJ1-1
V gene: TRBV2
D gene: TRBD1
clone size: few
CDR3 DNA: TGTGCCAGCAGTGGGGACAGGGCACACACTGAAGCTTTCTTT
CDR3 protein: CASSGDRAHTEAFF

J gene: TRBJ2-1
V gene: TRBV6-2/TRBV6-3
D gene: TRBD2
clone size: few
CDR3 DNA: TGTGCCAGCAGTACCGGACTAGGGTACAATGAGCAGTTCTTC
CDR3 protein: CASSTGLGYNEQFF

J gene: TRBJ2-5
V gene: TRBV7-8
D gene: TRBD2
clone size: few
CDR3 DNA: TGTGCCAGCAGCTTAGCGGGGACTAGCGTTGTAGAGACCCAGTACTTC
CDR3 protein: CASSLAGTSVVETQYF

J gene: TRBJ1-4
V gene: TRBV6-2/TRBV6-3
D gene: NA
clone size: few
CDR3 DNA: TGTGCCAGCAGTTATTCCGGACAGCGTGAAATCAGTCGGAGGAACGAAAAACTGTTTTTT
CDR3 protein: CASSYSGQREISRRNEKLFF

J gene: TRBJ2-6
V gene: TRBV7-9
D gene: NA
clone size: few
CDR3 DNA: TGTGCCAGCAGCTCCACCAGGGGTGGGGCCAACGTCCTGACTTTC
CDR3 protein: CASSSTRGGANVLTF

J gene: TRBJ2-1
V gene: TRBV28
D gene: TRBD2
clone size: many
CDR3 DNA: TGTGCCAGCAGTGACCTAGCGGACAATGAGCAGTTCTTC
CDR3 protein: CASSDLADNEQFF

J gene: TRBJ2-5
V gene: TRBV2
D gene: NA
clone size: many
CDR3 DNA: TGTGCCAGCAGTGGACAGATTTCGGAGACCCAGTACTTC
CDR3 protein: CASSGQISETQYF

J gene: TRBJ2-4
V gene: TRBV7-2
D gene: NA
clone size: NA
CDR3 DNA: TGTGCCAGCGTAGCGCGGGACGCCCTAGCCAAAAACATTCAGTACTTC
CDR3 protein: CASVARDALAKNIQYF

J gene: TRBJ1-1
V gene: TRBV6-2/TRBV6-3
D gene: TRBD1
clone size: NA
CDR3 DNA: TGTGCCAGCAGGAAGGCAGCAGGGGGCATGGCTGAAGCTTTCTTT
CDR3 protein: CASRKAAGGMAEAFF

J gene: TRBJ2-5
V gene: TRBV3-1
D gene: NA
clone size: NA
CDR3 DNA: TGTGCCAGCAGCCGGTCGGGGATCCAAGAGACCCAGTACTTC
CDR3 protein: CASSRSGIQETQYF

J gene: TRBJ1-1
V gene: TRBV14
D gene: NA
clone size: once
CDR3 DNA: TGTGCCAGCGGCGCGGGGGTGAACACTGAAGCTTTCTTT
CDR3 protein: CASGAGVNTEAFF

J gene: TRBJ1-5
V gene: TRBV20-1
D gene: NA
clone size: NA
CDR3 DNA: TGCAGTGCTAACCAGGGGACTCAGCCCCAGCATTTT
CDR3 protein: CSANQGTQPQHF

J gene: TRBJ2-2
V gene: TRBV4-2
D gene: NA
clone size: many
CDR3 DNA: TGTGCCAGCAGCCAAGAGAGACTCCACACCGGGGAGCTGTTTTTT
CDR3 protein: CASSQERLHTGELFF

J gene: TRBJ1-4
V gene: TRBV29-1
D gene: TRBD1
clone size: many
CDR3 DNA: TGCAGCGTTCAATTTGGACAGGGTCTCAGTGAAAAACTGTTTTTT
CDR3 protein: CSVQFGQGLSEKLFF

J gene: TRBJ2-1
V gene: TRBV20-1
D gene: TRBD2
clone size: few
CDR3 DNA: TGCAGTGCTAGAGATTTAAAGAGCGGGAGCTCCTACAATGAGCAGTTCTTC
CDR3 protein: CSARDLKSGSSYNEQFF

J gene: TRBJ2-2
V gene: TRBV5-1
D gene: NA
clone size: many
CDR3 DNA: TGCGCCAGCAGCCCGGGACCCGGGATAGACACCGGGGAGCTGTTTTTT
CDR3 protein: CASSPGPGIDTGELFF

J gene: TRBJ2-1
V gene: TRBV6-1
D gene: NA
clone size: many
CDR3 DNA: TGTGCCAGCAGCCCCCTACAGGCAGCCTACAATGAGCAGTTCTTC
CDR3 protein: CASSPLQAAYNEQFF